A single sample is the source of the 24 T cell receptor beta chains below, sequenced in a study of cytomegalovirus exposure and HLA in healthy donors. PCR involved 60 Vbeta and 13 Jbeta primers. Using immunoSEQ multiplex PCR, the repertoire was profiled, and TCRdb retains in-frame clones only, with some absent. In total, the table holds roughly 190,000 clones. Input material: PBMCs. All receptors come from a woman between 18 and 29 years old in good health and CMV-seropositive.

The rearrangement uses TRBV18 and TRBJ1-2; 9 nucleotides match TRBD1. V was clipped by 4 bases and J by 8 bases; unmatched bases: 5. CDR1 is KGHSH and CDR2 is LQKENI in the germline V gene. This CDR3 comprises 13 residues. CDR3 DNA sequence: TGTGCCAGCTCACACAGGGGGCTGGAGGGCTACACCTTC. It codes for CASSHRGLEGYTF.

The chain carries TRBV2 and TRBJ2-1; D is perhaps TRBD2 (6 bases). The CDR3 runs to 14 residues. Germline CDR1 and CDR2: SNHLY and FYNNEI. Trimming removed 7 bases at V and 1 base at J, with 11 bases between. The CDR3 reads CASIGRGSYNEQFF. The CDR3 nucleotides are TGTGCCAGCATTGGTCGGGGGTCCTACAATGAGCAGTTCTTC.

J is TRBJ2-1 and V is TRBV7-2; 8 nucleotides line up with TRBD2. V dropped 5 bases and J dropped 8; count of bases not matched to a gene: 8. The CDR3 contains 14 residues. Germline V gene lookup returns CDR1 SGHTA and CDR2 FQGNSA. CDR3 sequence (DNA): TGTGCCAGCAGCCCGCGGGGGGTCCTGCATGAGCAGTTCTTC. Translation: CASSPRGVLHEQFF.

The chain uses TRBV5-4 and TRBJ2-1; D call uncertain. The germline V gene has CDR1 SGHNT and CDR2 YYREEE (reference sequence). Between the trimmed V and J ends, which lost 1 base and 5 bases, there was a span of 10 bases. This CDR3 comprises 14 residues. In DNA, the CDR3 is TGTGCCAGCAGCTTGACCAGTTCCCACAATGAGCAGTTCTTC. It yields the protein CASSLTSSHNEQFF.

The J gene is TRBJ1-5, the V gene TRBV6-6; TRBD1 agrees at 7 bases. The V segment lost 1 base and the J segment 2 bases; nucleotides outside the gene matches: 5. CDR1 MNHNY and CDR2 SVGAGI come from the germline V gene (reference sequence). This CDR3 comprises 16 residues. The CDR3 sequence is CASSYFAGTGNQPQHF. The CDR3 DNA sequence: TGTGCCAGCAGTTACTTTGCAGGGACAGGCAATCAGCCCCAGCATTTT.

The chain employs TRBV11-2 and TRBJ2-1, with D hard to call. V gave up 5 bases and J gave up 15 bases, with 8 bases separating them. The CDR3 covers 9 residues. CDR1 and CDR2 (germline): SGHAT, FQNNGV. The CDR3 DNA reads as TGTGCCAGCAGCCCTGACATGTTCTTC. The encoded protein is CASSPDMFF.

The CDR3, as DNA: TGTGCCAGCAGCGGGGGGGGATTGACTACCGAGCAGTACTTC. Amino acid sequence: CASSGGGLTTEQYF. V usage is TRBV7-9 and J usage is TRBJ2-7; 7 bases map to TRBD2. The CDR3 contains 14 residues. Per germline, CDR1 SEHNR and CDR2 FQNEAQ (reference sequence). The ends lost 5 bases at V and 6 bases at J; junction bases unmatched: 10.

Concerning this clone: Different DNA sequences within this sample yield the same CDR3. CDR3 DNA: TGTGCCAGCTCACCAACAGAGAACACTGAAGCTTTCTTT. As protein: CASSPTENTEAFF. The gene calls are TRBV18 and TRBJ1-1, with D hard to call. The CDR3 contains 13 residues. V was clipped by 2 bases and J by 1 base, with 5 bases between them. CDR1 and CDR2 from the germline V gene are KGHSH and LQKENI. Full variable domain (missing parts from reference TRBV18 and TRBJ1-1): NAGVMQNPRHLVRRRGQEARLRCSPMKGHSHVYWYRQLPEEGLKFMVYLQKENIIDESGMPKERFSAEFPKEGPSILRIQQVVRGDSAAYFCASSPTENTEAFFGQGTRLTVV.

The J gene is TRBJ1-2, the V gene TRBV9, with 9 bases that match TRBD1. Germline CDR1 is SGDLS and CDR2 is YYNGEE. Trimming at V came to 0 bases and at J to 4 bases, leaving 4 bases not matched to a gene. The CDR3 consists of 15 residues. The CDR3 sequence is CASSVVGQGSYGYTF. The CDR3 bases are TGTGCCAGCAGCGTAGTGGGACAGGGATCCTATGGCTACACCTTC.

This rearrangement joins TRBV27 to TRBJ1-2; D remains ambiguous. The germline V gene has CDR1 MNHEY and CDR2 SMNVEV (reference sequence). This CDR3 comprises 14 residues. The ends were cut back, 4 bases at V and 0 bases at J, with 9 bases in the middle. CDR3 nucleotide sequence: TGTGCCAGCAGTTCAGTTCTGACTAACTATGGCTACACCTTC. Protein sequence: CASSSVLTNYGYTF.

Here the CDR3 reads CASSLEFRVGEKLFF. In DNA form, the CDR3 reads TGTGCCAGCAGCTTAGAATTCAGGGTCGGTGAAAAACTGTTTTTT. V usage is TRBV7-6 and J usage is TRBJ1-4; perhaps TRBD1 as D (5 bases). The length of the CDR3 is 15 residues. Germline V gives CDR1 SGHVS, CDR2 FNYEAQ. With 1 base removed from V and 7 bases from J, the gap between germline ends came to 13 bases.

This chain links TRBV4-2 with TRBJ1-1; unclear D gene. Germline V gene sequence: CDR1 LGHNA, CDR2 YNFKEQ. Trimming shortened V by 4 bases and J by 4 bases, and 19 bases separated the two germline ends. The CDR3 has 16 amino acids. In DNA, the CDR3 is TGTGCCAGCAGCCCCATGACAAACAGCGGCGGCACTGAAGCTTTCTTT. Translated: CASSPMTNSGGTEAFF.

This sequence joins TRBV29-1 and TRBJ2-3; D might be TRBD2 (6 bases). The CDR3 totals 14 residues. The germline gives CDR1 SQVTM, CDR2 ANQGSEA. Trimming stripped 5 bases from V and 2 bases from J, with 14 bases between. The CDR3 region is CSVLGLTLTDTQYF. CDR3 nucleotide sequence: TGCAGCGTTCTGGGACTGACCCTCACAGATACGCAGTATTTT.

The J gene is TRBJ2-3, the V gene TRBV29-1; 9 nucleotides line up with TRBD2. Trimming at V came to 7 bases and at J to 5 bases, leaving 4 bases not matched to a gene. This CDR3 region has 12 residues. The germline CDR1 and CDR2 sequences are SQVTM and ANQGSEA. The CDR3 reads CSGAGGVDTQYF. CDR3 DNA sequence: TGCAGCGGGGCGGGAGGGGTAGATACGCAGTATTTT.

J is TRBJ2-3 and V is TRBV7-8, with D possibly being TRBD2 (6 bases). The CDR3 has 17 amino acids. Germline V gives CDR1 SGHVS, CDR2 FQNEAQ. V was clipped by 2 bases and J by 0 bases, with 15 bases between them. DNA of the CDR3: TGTGCCAGCAGCTTATATGGCGGGGAAACTAGCACAGATACGCAGTATTTT. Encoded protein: CASSLYGGETSTDTQYF.

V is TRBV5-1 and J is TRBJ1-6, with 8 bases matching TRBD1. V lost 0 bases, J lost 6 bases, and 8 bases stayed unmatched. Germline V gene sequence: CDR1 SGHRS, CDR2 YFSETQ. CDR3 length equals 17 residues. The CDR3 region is CASSLGDRGEFNSPLHF. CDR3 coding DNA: TGCGCCAGCAGCTTGGGAGACAGGGGCGAATTTAATTCACCCCTCCACTTT.

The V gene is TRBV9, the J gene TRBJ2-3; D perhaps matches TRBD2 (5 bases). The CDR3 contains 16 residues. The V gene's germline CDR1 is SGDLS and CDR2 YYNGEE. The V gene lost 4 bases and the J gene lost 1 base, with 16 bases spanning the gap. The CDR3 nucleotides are TGTGCCAGCAGCCCCCAGAGAGGGTCCGGCACAGATACGCAGTATTTT. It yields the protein CASSPQRGSGTDTQYF.

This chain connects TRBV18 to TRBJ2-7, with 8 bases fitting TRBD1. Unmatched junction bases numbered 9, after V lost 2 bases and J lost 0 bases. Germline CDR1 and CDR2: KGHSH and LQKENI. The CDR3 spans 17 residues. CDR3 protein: CASSPSTSGTGSYEQYF. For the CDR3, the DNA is TGTGCCAGCTCACCAAGCACATCCGGGACAGGCTCCTACGAGCAGTACTTC.

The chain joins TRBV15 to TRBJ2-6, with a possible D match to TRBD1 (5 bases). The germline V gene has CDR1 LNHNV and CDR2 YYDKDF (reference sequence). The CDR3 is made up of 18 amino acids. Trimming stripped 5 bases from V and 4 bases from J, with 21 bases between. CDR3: CATSAERQGSPGANVLTF. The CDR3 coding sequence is TGTGCCACCAGCGCCGAGAGGCAGGGATCACCAGGGGCCAACGTCCTGACTTTC.

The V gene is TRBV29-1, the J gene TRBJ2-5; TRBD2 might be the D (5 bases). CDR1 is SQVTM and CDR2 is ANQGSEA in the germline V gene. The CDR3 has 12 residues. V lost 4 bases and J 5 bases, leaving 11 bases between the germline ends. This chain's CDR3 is CSVVLGSETQYF. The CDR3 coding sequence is TGCAGCGTTGTACTGGGGAGTGAGACCCAGTACTTC.

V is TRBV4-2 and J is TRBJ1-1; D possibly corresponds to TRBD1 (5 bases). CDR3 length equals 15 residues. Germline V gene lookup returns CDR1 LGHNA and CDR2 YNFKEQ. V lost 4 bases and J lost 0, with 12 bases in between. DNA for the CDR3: TGTGCCAGCAGCCGAACCCAGGGATTGAACACTGAAGCTTTCTTT. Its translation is CASSRTQGLNTEAFF.

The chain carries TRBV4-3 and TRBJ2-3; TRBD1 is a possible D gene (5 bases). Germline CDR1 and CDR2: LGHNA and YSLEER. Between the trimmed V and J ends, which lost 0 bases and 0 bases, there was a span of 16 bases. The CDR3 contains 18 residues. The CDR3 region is CASSQDYGAQSSTDTQYF. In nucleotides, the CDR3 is TGCGCCAGCAGCCAAGACTATGGGGCCCAATCTAGCACAGATACGCAGTATTTT.

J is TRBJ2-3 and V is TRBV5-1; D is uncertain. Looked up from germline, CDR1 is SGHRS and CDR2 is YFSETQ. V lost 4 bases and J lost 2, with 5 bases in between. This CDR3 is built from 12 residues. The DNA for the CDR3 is TGCGCCAGCAGCCCCAACACAGATACGCAGTATTTT. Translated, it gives CASSPNTDTQYF. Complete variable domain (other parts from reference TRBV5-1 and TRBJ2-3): KAGVTQTPRYLIKTRGQQVTLSCSPISGHRSVSWYQQTPGQGLQFLFEYFSETQRNKGNFPGRFSGRQFSNSRSEMNVSTLELGDSALYLCASSPNTDTQYFGPGTRLTVL.

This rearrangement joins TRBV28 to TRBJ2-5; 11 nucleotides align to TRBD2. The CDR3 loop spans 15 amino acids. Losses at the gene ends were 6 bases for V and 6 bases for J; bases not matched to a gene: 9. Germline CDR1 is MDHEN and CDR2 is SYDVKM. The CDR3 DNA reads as TGTGCCAGCAGCACTAGCGGGGGTTATACTAAGACCCAGTACTTC. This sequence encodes CASSTSGGYTKTQYF.